Shown below are 8 T cell receptor beta chains from a single sample sequenced in a study of CD8 T cells in ankylosing spondylitis. TCRdb re-called the 5' RACE reads with MiXCR, one entry per CDR3 protein. The repertoire includes roughly 250,000 distinct CDR3 sequences, roughly 8.6% of them detected once, and almost 7% sits in the top ten. Specimen: blood, either unsorted or a sorted T cell fraction (not recorded which). The receptors originated from a male donor with ankylosing spondylitis or in good health (not recorded which).

This clonotype has ten or more counts. The chain is built from TRBV29-1 and TRBJ2-2; D unresolved. CDR3 size: 11 residues. V was shortened by 4 bases and J by 2 bases, with 2 bases between the two germline ends. The germline V gene encodes CDR1 SQVTM and CDR2 ANQGSEA. In DNA form, the CDR3 reads TGCAGCGTTGTTAACACCGGGGAGCTGTTTTTT. This encodes CSVVNTGELFF.

The J gene is TRBJ2-1, the V gene TRBV12-5, with D possibly being TRBD2 (6 bases). Per the germline V gene, CDR1 is LGHNT and CDR2 is FRNRAP. The CDR3 sequence is 15 residues long. Between the trimmed V and J ends, which lost 6 bases and 4 bases, there was a span of 16 bases. CDR3 amino acids: CASGRDRETYNEQFF. In DNA, the CDR3 is TGTGCTAGTGGCCGTGACCGGGAGACTTACAATGAGCAGTTCTTC.

This clonotype was observed a handful of times. The rearrangement uses TRBV6-5 and TRBJ1-1; weak D call: TRBD1 (5 bases). The CDR3 contains 12 residues. V was clipped by 2 bases and J by 10 bases, with 11 bases between them. Looked up from germline, CDR1 is MNHEY and CDR2 is SVGAGI. The CDR3 coding sequence is TGTGCCAGCAGTTACGGGCGGGGCTCAGCTTTCTTT. Residues: CASSYGRGSAFF.

Many counts were recorded for this clonotype. V gene TRBV11-3 combines with J gene TRBJ2-1; 8 bases are a match to TRBD2. CDR1 is SGHNT, CDR2 YENEEA, per germline. The ends lost 3 bases at V and 0 bases at J; junction bases unmatched: 4. The CDR3 is made up of 16 amino acids. CDR3 sequence (DNA): TGTGCCAGCAGCTTGGTAGCGGGGAGCTCCTACAATGAGCAGTTCTTC. Amino acids: CASSLVAGSSYNEQFF.

This clonotype showed up just a few times. The rearrangement joins TRBV20-1 to TRBJ1-4; D remains ambiguous. Germline-derived CDR1 and CDR2 are DFQATT and SNEGSKA (reference sequence). This CDR3 has 13 residues. The ends were cut back, 5 bases at V and 8 bases at J, with 15 bases in the middle. CDR3 coding DNA: TGCAGTGCTCGAGGGAGGGTGGGAGAAAAACTGTTTTTT. Protein product: CSARGRVGEKLFF.

This clonotype was counted ten times or more. The chain carries TRBV21-1 and TRBJ2-1; no check of the table's D call, TRBD1, against the DNA was made. TRBV21-1 has pseudogene status. This CDR3 is 16 amino acids long. The CDR3, as DNA: TGTGCCAGCAGCAAAGTACCGGGACAGGGGCGCAATGAGCAGTTCTTC. As protein: CASSKVPGQGRNEQFF.

This clonotype was picked up many times. The chain recombines TRBV20-1 with TRBJ2-3; D may be TRBD1 (6 bases). V was cut by 2 bases and J by 2 bases, with 17 bases left in between. The germline V gene has CDR1 DFQATT and CDR2 SNEGSKA (reference sequence). The CDR3 totals 16 residues. The CDR3, as DNA: TGCAGTGCTAGAATGGACAGAGGAGCCGTCACAGATACGCAGTATTTT. Amino acid sequence: CSARMDRGAVTDTQYF.

This clonotype was seen ten or more times. CDR3 bases: TGCGCCAGCAGCTTCTTTACCAATAAAGGAGGGAACACTGAAGCTTTCTTT. It codes for CASSFFTNKGGNTEAFF. The chain couples TRBV5-1 to TRBJ1-1; D not certain. CDR3 size: 17 residues. Trimming took off 2 bases at V and 1 base at J, with 18 bases between the two ends. The germline gives CDR1 SGHRS, CDR2 YFSETQ.